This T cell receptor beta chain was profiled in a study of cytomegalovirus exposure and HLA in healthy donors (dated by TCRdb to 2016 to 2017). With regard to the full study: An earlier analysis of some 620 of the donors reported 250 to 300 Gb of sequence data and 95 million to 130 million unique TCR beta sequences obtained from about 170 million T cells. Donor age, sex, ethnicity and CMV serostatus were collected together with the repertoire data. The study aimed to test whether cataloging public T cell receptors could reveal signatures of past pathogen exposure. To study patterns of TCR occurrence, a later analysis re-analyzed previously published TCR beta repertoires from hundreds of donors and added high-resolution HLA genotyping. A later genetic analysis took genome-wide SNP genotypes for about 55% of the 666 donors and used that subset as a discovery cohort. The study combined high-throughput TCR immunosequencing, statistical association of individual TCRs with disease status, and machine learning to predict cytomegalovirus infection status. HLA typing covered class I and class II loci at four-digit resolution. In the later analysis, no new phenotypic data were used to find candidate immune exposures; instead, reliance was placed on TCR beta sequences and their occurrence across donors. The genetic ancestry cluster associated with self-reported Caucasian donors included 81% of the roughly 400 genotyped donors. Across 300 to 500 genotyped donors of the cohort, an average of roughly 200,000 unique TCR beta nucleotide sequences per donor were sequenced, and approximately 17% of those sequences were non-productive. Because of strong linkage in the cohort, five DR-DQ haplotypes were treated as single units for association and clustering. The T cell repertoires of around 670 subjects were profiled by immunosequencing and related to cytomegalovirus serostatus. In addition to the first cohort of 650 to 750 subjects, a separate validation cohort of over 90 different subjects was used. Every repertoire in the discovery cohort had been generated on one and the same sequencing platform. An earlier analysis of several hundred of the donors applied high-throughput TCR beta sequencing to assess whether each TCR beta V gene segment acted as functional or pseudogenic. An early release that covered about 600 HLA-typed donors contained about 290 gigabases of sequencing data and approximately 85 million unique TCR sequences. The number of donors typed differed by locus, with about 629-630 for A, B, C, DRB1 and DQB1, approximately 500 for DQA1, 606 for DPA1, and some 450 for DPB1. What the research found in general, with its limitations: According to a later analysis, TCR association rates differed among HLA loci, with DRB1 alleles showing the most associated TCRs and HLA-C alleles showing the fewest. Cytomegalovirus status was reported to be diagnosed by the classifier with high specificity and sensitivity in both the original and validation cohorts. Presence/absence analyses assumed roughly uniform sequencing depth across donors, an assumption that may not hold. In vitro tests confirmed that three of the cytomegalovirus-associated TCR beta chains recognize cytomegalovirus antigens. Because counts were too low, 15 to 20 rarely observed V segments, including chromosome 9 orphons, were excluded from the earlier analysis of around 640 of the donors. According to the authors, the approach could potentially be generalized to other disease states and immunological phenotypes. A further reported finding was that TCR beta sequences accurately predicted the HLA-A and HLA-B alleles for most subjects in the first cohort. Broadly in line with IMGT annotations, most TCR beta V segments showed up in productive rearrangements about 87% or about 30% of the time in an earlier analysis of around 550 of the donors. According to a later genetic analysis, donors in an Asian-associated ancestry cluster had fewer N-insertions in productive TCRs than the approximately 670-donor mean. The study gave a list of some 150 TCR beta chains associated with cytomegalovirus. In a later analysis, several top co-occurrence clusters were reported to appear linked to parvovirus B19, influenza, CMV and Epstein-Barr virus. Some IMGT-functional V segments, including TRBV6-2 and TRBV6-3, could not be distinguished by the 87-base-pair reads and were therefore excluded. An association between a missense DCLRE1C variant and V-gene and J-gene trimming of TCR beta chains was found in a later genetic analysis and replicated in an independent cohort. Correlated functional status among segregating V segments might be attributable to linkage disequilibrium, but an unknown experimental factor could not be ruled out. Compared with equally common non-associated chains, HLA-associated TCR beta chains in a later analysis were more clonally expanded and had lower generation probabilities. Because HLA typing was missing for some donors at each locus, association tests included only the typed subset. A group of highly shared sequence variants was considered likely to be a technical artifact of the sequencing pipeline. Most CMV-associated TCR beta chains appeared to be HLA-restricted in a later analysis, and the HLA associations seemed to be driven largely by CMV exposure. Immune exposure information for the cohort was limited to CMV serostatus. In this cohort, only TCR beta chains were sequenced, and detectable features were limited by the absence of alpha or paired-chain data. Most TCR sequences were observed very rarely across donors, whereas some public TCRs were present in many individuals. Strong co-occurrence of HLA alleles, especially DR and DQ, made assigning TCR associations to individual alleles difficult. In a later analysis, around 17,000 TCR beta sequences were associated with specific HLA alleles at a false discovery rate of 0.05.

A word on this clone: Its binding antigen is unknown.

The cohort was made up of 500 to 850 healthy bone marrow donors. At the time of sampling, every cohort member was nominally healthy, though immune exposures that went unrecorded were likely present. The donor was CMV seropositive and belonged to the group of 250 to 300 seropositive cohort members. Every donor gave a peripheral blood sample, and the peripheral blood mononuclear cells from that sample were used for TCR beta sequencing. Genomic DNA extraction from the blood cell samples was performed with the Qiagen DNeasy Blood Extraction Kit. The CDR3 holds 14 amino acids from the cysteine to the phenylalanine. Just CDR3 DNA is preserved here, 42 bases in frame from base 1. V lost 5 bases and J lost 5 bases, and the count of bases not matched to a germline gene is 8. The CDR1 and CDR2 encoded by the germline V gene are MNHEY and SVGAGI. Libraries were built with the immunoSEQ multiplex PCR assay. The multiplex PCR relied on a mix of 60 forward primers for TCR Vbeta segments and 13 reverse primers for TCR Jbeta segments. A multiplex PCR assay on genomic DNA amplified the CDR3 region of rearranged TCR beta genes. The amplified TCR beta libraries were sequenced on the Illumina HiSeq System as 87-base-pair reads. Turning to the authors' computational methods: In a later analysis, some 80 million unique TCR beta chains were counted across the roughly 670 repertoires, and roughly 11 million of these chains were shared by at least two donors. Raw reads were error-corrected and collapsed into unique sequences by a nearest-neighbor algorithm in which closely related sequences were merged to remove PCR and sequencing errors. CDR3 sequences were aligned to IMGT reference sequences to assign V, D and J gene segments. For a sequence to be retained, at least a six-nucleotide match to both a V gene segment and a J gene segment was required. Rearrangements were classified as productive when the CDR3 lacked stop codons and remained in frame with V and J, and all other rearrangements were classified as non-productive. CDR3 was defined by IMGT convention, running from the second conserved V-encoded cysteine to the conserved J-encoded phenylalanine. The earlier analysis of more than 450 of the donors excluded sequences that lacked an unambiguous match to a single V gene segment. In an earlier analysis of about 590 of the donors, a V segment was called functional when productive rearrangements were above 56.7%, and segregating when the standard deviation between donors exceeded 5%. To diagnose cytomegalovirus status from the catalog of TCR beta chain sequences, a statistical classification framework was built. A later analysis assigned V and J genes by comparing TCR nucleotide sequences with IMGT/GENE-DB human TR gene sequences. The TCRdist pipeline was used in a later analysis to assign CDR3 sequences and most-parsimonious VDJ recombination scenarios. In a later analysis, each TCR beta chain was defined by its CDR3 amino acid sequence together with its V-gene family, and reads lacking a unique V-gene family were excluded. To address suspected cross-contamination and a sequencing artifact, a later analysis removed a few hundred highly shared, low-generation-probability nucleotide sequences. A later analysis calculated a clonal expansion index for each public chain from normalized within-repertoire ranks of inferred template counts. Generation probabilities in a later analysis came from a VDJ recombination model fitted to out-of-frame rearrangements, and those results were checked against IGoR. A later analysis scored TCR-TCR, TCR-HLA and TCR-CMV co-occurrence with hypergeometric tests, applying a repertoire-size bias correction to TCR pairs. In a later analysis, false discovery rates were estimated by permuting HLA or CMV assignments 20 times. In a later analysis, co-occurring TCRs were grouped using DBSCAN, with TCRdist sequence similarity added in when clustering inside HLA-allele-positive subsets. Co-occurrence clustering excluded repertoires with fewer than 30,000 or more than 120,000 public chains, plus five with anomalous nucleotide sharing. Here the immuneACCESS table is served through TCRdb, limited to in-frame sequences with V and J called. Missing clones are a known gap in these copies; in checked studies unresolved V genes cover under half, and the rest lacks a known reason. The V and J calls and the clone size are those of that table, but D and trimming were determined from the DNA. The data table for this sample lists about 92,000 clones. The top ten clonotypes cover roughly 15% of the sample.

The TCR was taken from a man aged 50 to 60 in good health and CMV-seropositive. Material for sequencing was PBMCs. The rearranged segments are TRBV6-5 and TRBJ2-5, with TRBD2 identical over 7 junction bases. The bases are TGTGCCAGCAGTCCTAGGGGCGGGAGTGAGACCCAGTACTTC. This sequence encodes CASSPRGGSETQYF.